The T cell receptor beta chain described here comes from a study of T cell responses to AZD1222 COVID-19 vaccine. Study-wide results and caveats: Just six AZD1222 recipients tested seropositive at baseline. Distributed over spike, vaccine-associated CD4 TCRs predominated at 160-218 and 743-854. Most donors were white British, females outnumbered males, and clonal diversity was possibly underestimated.

Samples with a second dose at about 4 or about 12 weeks were pooled together. Concerning this clone itself: Its target is not known.

Clones were sequenced by immunoSEQ multiplex PCR, and TCRdb holds only the in-frame ones, with some missing. In the table there are 80,000 to 100,000 clones, approximately 85% of which are singletons. The starting material was peripheral blood, obtained 28 days after the second AZD1222 dose. The TCR comes from an adult who received the AZD1222 COVID-19 vaccine.

CDR3 coding DNA: TGTGCCAGCTCCCCCGCGCGCCTGAACACTGAAGCTTTCTTT. It specifies CASSPARLNTEAFF. This chain uses TRBV18 with TRBJ1-1; D ambiguous. Germline values: CDR1 KGHSH, CDR2 LQKENI. V was clipped by 6 bases and J by 0 bases, with 11 bases between them. This CDR3 has 14 residues.